Reported below is one T cell receptor beta chain. Antigen specificity is unknown. These data come from a study of T cells expressing NK-cell markers. Turning to the study itself: Sorted CD3+CD56+NKG2C+, CD3+CD56+NKG2C- and CD3+CD56-NKG2C+ T cells supplied TCR beta repertoires. Among the eight sequenced donors, seven tested HCMV-seropositive and one tested seronegative.

TCRdb re-called the 5' RACE reads, yielding one record per CDR3 amino acid sequence without DNA. The table lists 250,000 to 300,000 distinct CDR3 sequences, with 4% to 4.5% in the top ten. Germline-derived CDR1 and CDR2 are SGHTA and FQGNSA. The CDR3 has 13 amino acids. The study's findings and limits: It was still unclear whether expanded NKG2C+ T cell clones were HCMV specific. The dominant NKG2C+ clonotypes represented about 1.0-7.5% of CD8+ T cells in over 5 donors.

What was sequenced was blood T cells: a sorted CD56 or NKG2C T cell subset, CD4+ or CD8+ T cells, or bulk PBMC T cells (not recorded which). The chain carries TRBV7-2 and TRBJ2-5. This TCR came from a woman between 18 and 75 years old in good health. The CDR3 loop is CASSRTTGETQYF.